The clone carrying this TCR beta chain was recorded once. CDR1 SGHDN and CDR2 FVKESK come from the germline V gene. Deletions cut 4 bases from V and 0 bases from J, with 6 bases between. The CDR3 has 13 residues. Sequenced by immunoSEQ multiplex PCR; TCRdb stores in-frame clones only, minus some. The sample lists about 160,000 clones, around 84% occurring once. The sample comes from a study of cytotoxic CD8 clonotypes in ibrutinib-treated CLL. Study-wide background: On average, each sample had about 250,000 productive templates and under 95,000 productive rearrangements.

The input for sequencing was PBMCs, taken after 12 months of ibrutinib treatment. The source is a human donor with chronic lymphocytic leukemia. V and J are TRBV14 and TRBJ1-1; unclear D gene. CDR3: CASSPRMNTEAFF. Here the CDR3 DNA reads TGTGCCAGCAGCCCTAGGATGAACACTGAAGCTTTCTTT.